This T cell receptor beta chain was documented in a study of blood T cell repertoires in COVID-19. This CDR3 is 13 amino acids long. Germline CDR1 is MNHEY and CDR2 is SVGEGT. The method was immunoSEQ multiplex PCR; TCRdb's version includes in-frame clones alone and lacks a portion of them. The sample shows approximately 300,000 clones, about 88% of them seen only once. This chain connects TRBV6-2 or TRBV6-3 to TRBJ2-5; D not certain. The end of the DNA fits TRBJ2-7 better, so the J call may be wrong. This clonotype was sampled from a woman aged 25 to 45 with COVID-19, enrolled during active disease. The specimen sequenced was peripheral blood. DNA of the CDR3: TGTGCCAGCAGTTACTCATTGCGCTACGAGCAGTACTTC. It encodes CASSYSLRYEQYF.